Listed here are 18 T cell receptor beta chains from one sample, sequenced in a study of blood T cell repertoires in COVID-19. Using immunoSEQ multiplex PCR, the repertoire was profiled, and TCRdb retains in-frame clones only, with some absent. The data show some 350,000 clones, around 92% seen once. Sequencing input: peripheral blood. Every receptor here comes from a woman aged 25-40 years with COVID-19, enrolled during active disease.

The chain uses TRBV6-2 or TRBV6-3 and TRBJ2-3; 8 positions match TRBD2. Trimming at V came to 5 bases and at J to 2 bases, leaving 6 bases not matched to a gene. The germline gives CDR1 MNHEY, CDR2 SVGEGT. The CDR3 loop spans 15 amino acids. Here the CDR3 reads CASSLLAGYTDTQYF. The CDR3 DNA is TGTGCCAGCAGTCTGCTAGCGGGCTACACAGATACGCAGTATTTT.

This clone was detected once. The gene calls are TRBV7-2 and TRBJ2-1; D is unresolved. This CDR3 has 13 residues. Germline values: CDR1 SGHTA, CDR2 FQGNSA. V lost 6 bases and J lost 1, with 7 bases in between. CDR3 bases: TGTGCCAGCAGGCGTGATTCCTACAATGAGCAGTTCTTC. Residues: CASRRDSYNEQFF.

The chain uses TRBV28 and TRBJ2-7; 7 nucleotides line up with TRBD1. The V and J ends lost 6 bases and 2 bases, in that order; junction bases with no gene match: 10. Germline CDR1 and CDR2: MDHEN and SYDVKM. There are 15 residues in the CDR3. CDR3 bases: TGTGCCAGCAGCCCTTTGACAGGGTCTGCCTACGAGCAGTACTTC. Translating gives CASSPLTGSAYEQYF.

The table lists this clone with a few counts. The chain recombines TRBV10-3 with TRBJ1-4; weak D call: TRBD1 (6 bases). The CDR3 spans 15 residues. V lost 0 bases and J 8 bases, leaving 13 bases between the germline ends. Germline V gene data show CDR1 as ENHRY and CDR2 as SYGVKD. The CDR3 reads CAISESSGGWEKLFF. The CDR3 DNA sequence: TGTGCCATCAGTGAGTCGAGCGGGGGCTGGGAAAAACTGTTTTTT.

The chain employs TRBV24-1 and TRBJ1-5, with 7 bases fitting TRBD1. V trimming: 3 bases; J trimming: 4 bases; junction bases outside the gene matches: 5. Germline loops: CDR1 KGHDR, CDR2 SFDVKD. CDR3 length equals 15 residues. CDR3 sequence reads: CATSDKTGANQPQHF. CDR3 DNA sequence: TGTGCCACCAGTGATAAAACAGGGGCGAATCAGCCCCAGCATTTT.

The chain recombines TRBV7-9 with TRBJ1-6; tentatively, D is TRBD1 (5 bases). The CDR3 covers 17 residues. The V end was cut by 4 bases, the J end by 8 bases, with 21 bases between. Germline assignment: CDR1 SEHNR and CDR2 FQNEAQ (reference sequence). CDR3 sequence reads: CASSSRPPGLGDSPLHF. The CDR3 nucleotides read TGTGCCAGCAGCTCCCGGCCCCCGGGTTTAGGGGATTCACCCCTCCACTTT.

The CDR3 nucleotides read TGTGCCACCAAACGGGACAGGGGGTATGGCTACACCTTC. It is translated as CATKRDRGYGYTF. The chain couples TRBV19 to TRBJ1-2; 11 bases are shared with TRBD1. This CDR3 region has 13 residues. Germline CDR1 and CDR2: LNHDA and SQIVND (reference sequence). V trimming: 10 bases; J trimming: 5 bases; junction bases outside the gene matches: 6.

The J gene is TRBJ2-3, the V gene TRBV2; 7 nucleotides align to TRBD2. This CDR3 has 17 amino acids. Germline lookup yields CDR1 SNHLY and CDR2 FYNNEI. V trimming: 3 bases; J trimming: 4 bases; junction bases outside the gene matches: 13. CDR3 sequence reads: CASSDPRTRGGADTQYF. CDR3 coding DNA: TGTGCCAGCAGTGATCCCCGGACTAGAGGAGGAGCAGATACGCAGTATTTT.

This sequence joins TRBV19 and TRBJ1-2; 9 bases match TRBD1. CDR1 and CDR2 from the germline V gene are LNHDA and SQIVND (reference sequence). Germline trimming cut 8 bases from V and 7 bases from J; bases unmatched to any gene: 11. The CDR3 has 14 residues. The CDR3 is CASRTGGAGSGYTF. CDR3 coding DNA: TGTGCCAGTCGAACAGGGGGCGCTGGGTCTGGCTACACCTTC.

In DNA, the CDR3 is TGCGCCAGCAGCCGGACAGGGCTTAATCAGCCCCAGCATTTT. It yields the protein CASSRTGLNQPQHF. The chain joins TRBV4-1 to TRBJ1-5; 8 positions agree with TRBD1. The CDR3 contains 14 residues. CDR1 is MGHRA and CDR2 is YSYEKL in the germline V gene. V trimming: 4 bases; J trimming: 4 bases; junction bases outside the gene matches: 3.

The rearrangement joins TRBV7-2 to TRBJ1-2; D perhaps matches TRBD1 (5 bases). V lost 9 bases, J lost 2 bases, and 13 bases lay in between. CDR3 length equals 13 residues. CDR1 SGHTA and CDR2 FQGNSA come from the germline V gene. The CDR3 region is CASRGGANYGYTF. The CDR3, as DNA: TGTGCCAGTAGGGGAGGGGCAAACTATGGCTACACCTTC.

The chain joins TRBV4-2 to TRBJ1-2; D unclear. Looked up from germline, CDR1 is LGHNA and CDR2 is YNFKEQ. Trimming pared 1 base from V and 8 bases from J, leaving 11 bases between. The CDR3 is 13 amino acids. The CDR3 nucleotides read TGTGCCAGCAGCCAAGGGCCTTCAACGGGCTACACCTTC. As protein: CASSQGPSTGYTF.

This clone was observed a handful of times. The chain employs TRBV6-1 and TRBJ2-7; 12 nucleotides agree with TRBD2. Trimming removed 1 base from V and 1 base from J; junction bases left unmatched: 2. Germline CDR1 and CDR2: MNHNS and SASEGT. This CDR3 has 16 amino acids. The CDR3 bases are TGTGCCAGCAGTGAAGAGGGGACTAGCGGGTCCTACGAGCAGTACGTC. This sequence encodes CASSEEGTSGSYEQYV.

This chain connects TRBV28 to TRBJ2-7; 7 bases are a match to TRBD1. Germline V lookup: CDR1 MDHEN, CDR2 SYDVKM. CDR3 size: 13 residues. Losses at the gene ends were 7 bases for V and 4 bases for J; bases not matched to a gene: 7. The CDR3 sequence: CASTRDSMYEQYF. Here the CDR3 DNA reads TGTGCCAGCACCCGGGACAGCATGTACGAGCAGTACTTC.

The J gene is TRBJ2-3, the V gene TRBV12-3 or TRBV12-4, with D hard to call. Trimming left V 6 bases short and J 0 bases short, with 7 bases between. The CDR3 length is 13 residues. CDR3 nucleotides: TGTGCCAGCAGCCTCACTAGCACAGATACGCAGTATTTT. It specifies CASSLTSTDTQYF.

The chain links TRBV2 to TRBJ1-5, with 8 bases fitting TRBD1. The CDR3 has 14 amino acids. CDR1 and CDR2 (germline): SNHLY, FYNNEI. With V trimmed by 7 bases and J by 4 bases, 6 bases remained unmatched. This CDR3 is CASNGQGLNQPQHF. Here the CDR3 DNA reads TGTGCCAGCAACGGACAGGGCTTGAATCAGCCCCAGCATTTT.

The rearrangement joins TRBV21-1 to TRBJ2-7; the DNA was not used to check the table's D call, TRBD1. TRBV21-1 is deemed a pseudogene. CDR3 length: 16 residues. The CDR3 loop reads CASSKTGQATFYEQYV. CDR3 nucleotides: TGTGCCAGCAGCAAAACTGGACAGGCGACCTTCTACGAGCAGTACGTC.

The gene calls are TRBV5-6 and TRBJ1-6; D perhaps matches TRBD1 (6 bases). This CDR3 comprises 15 residues. V was clipped by 6 bases and J by 8 bases, with 18 bases between them. The germline CDR1 and CDR2 sequences are SGHDT and YYEEEE. Written as DNA, the CDR3 is TGTGCCAGCAACCGTTCCACAGGGCCCTATTCACCCCTCCACTTT. Translated, it gives CASNRSTGPYSPLHF.